This T cell receptor beta chain derives from a study of vaccination and CD4 T cells after COVID-19. As for treatment: roughly ten-day PBMC culture with coronavirus spike peptide pools or control peptides (ViraFEST assay). Trimming removed 1 base from V and 5 bases from J, with 18 bases in between. Germline CDR1 and CDR2: LNHNV and YYDKDF (reference sequence). The CDR3 sequence is 17 residues long. This clonotype was counted a few times. Its antigen is unidentified. Cultured CD4+ T-cell DNA underwent Oncomine TCR Beta short-read sequencing. TCRdb re-analysed the PCR reads in MiXCR, keeping a single row per CDR3 protein. The sample contains approximately 22,000 distinct CDR3 sequences, around 62% of which appear only once.

The source of this sequence is a human donor who had recovered from COVID-19. What was sequenced was CD4+ T cells from blood, cultured in vitro. The V and J genes are TRBV15 and TRBJ2-1; D is possibly TRBD2 (7 bases). The CDR3 coding sequence is TGTGCCACCAGCAGAGGGGGGGCAGGACTAGAAGACAATGAGCAGTTCTTC. Translated: CATSRGGAGLEDNEQFF.